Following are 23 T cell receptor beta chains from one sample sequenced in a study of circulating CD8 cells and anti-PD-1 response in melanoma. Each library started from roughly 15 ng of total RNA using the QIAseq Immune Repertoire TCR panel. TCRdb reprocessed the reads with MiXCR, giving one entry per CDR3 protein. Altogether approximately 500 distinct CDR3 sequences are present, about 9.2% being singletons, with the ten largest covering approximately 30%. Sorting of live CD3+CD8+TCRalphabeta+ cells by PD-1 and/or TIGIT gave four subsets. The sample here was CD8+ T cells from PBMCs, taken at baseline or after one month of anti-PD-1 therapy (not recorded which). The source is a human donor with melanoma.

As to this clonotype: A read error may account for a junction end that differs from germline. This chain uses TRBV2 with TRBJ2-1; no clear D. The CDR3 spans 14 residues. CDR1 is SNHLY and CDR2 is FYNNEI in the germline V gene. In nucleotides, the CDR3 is TGCGCCAACAGTCACACCACAGAGAGGAATGAGCAGTTCTTC. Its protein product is CANSHTTERNEQFF.

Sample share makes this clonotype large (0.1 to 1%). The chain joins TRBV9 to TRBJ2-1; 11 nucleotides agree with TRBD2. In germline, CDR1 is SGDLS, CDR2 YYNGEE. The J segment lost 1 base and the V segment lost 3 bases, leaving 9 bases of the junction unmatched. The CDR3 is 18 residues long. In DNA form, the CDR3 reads TGTGCCAGCAGCGATGGACTAGCGGGCGGGCGTTCCTACAATGAGCAGTTCTTC. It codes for CASSDGLAGGRSYNEQFF.

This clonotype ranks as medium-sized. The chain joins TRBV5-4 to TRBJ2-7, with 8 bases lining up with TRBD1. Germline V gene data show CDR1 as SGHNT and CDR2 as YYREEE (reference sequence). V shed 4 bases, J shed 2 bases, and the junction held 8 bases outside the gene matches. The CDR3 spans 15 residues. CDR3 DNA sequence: TGTGCCAGCAGCCAACAAGGGACAGGAGCCTACGAGCAGTACTTC. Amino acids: CASSQQGTGAYEQYF.

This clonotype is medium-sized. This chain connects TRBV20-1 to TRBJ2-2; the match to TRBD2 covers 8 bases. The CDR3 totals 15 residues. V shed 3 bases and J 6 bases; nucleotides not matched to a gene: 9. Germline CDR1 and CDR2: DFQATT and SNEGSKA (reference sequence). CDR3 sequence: CSASDPGLEAGELFF. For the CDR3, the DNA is TGCAGTGCTAGTGACCCGGGACTAGAAGCCGGGGAGCTGTTTTTT.

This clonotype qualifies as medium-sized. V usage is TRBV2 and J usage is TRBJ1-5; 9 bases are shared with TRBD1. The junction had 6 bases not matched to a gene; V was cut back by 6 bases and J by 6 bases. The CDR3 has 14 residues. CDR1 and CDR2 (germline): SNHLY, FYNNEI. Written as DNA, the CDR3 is TGTGCCAGCAGACAAACAGGGGGCGGTCAGCCCCAGCATTTT. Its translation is CASRQTGGGQPQHF.

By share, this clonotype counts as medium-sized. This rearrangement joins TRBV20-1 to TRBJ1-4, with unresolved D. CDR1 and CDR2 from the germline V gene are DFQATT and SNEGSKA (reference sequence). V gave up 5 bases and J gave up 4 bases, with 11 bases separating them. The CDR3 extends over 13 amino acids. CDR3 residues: CSAPGDYNEKLFF. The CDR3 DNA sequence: TGCAGTGCTCCAGGAGACTATAATGAAAAACTGTTTTTT.

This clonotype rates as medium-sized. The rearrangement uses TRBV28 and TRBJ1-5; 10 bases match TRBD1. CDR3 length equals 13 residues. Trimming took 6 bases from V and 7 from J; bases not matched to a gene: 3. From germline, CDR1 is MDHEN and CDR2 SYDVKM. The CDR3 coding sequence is TGTGCCAGCAGGATGACAGGGGGCCAGCCCCAGCATTTT. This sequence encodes CASRMTGGQPQHF. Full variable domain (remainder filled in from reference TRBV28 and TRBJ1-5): DVKVTQSSRYLVKRTGEKVFLECVQDMDHENMFWYRQDPGLGLRLIYFSYDVKMKEKGDIPEGYSVSREKKERFSLILESASTNQTSMYLCASRMTGGQPQHFGDGTRLSIL.

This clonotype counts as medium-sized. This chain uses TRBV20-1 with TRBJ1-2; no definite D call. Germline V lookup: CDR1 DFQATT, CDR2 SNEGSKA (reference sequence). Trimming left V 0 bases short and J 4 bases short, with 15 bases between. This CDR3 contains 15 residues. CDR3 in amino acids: CSARDPRGESYGYTF. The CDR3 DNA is TGCAGTGCTAGAGATCCTCGGGGTGAGAGCTATGGCTACACCTTC.

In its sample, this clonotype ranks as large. The DNA of the CDR3 is TGTGCCAGCAGCTTAGACAGGAACACTGAAGCTTTCTTT. Translated, it gives CASSLDRNTEAFF. This sequence joins TRBV7-2 and TRBJ1-1; D unresolved. There are 13 residues in the CDR3. V was cut by 1 base and J by 1 base, with 4 bases left in between. Per germline, CDR1 SGHTA and CDR2 FQGNSA.

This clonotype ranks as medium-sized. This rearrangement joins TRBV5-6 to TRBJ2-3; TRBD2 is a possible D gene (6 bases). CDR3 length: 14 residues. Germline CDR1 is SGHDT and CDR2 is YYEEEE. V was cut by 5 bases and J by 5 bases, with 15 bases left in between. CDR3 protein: CASRRLLAEDTQYF. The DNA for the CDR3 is TGTGCCAGCAGGAGGTTACTAGCTGAAGATACGCAGTATTTT.

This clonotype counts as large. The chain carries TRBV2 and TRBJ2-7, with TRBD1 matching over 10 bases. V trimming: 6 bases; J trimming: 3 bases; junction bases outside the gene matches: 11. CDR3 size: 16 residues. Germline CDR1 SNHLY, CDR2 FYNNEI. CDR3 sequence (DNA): TGTGCCAGCAGCCCCGGGACAGGGGTCTCAGTCTACGAGCAGTACTTC. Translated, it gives CASSPGTGVSVYEQYF.

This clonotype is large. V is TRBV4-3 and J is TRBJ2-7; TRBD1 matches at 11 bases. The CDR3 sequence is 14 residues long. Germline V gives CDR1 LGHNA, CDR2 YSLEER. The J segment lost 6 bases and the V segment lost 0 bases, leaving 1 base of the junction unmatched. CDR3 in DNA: TGCGCCAGCAGCCAAGACGGGACAGGGGGCGAGCAGTACTTC. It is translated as CASSQDGTGGEQYF.

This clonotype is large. The chain's CDR3 is CASSLDLSGDSYEQYF. The DNA for the CDR3 is TGTGCCAGCAGCTTAGATCTCAGCGGGGACTCCTACGAGCAGTACTTC. The chain recombines TRBV11-2 with TRBJ2-7, with 7 bases matching TRBD2. The CDR3 loop spans 16 amino acids. Germline loops: CDR1 SGHAT, CDR2 FQNNGV. V trimming: 0 bases; J trimming: 0 bases; junction bases outside the gene matches: 5.

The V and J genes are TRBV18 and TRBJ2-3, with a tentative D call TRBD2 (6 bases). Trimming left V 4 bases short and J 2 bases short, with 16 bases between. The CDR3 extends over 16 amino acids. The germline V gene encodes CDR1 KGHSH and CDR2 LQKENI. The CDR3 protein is CASSLSGTSITDTQYF. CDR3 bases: TGTGCCAGCTCACTGTCCGGGACTTCTATCACAGATACGCAGTATTTT.

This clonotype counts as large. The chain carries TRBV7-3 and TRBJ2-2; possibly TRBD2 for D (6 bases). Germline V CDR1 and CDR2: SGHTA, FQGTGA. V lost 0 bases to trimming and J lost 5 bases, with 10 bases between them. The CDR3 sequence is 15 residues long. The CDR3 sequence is CASSLTAGWTGELFF. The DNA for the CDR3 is TGTGCCAGCAGCTTAACAGCGGGTTGGACCGGGGAGCTGTTTTTT.

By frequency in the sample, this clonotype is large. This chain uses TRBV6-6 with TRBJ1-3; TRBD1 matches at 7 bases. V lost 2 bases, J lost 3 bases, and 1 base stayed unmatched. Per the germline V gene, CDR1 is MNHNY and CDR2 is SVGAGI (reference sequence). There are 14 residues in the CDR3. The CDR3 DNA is TGTGCCAGCAGTTACCGGGACAGTGGAAACACCATATATTTT. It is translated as CASSYRDSGNTIYF.

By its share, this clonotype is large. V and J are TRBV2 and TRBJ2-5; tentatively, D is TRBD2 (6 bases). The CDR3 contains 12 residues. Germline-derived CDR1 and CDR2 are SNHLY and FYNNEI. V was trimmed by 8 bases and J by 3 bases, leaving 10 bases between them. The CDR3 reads CASLGLEETQYF. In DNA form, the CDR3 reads TGTGCCAGCCTGGGACTGGAAGAGACCCAGTACTTC.

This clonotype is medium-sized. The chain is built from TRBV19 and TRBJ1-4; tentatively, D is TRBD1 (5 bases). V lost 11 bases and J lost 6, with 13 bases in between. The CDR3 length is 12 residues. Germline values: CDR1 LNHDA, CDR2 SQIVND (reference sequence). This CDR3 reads CASRDGDEKLFF. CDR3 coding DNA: TGTGCCTCCCGGGACGGAGATGAAAAACTGTTTTTT.

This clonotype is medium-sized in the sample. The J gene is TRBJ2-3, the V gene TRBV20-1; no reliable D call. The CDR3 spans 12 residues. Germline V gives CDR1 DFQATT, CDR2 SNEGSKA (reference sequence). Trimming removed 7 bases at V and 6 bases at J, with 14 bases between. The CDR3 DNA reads TGCAGTGTTAGGGCCGTTCGGGATACGCAGTATTTT. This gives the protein CSVRAVRDTQYF.

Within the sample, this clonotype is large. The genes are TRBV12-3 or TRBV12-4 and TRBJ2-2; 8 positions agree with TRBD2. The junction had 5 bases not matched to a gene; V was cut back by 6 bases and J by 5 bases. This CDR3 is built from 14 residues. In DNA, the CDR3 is TGTGCCAGCAGATCCGGGACTAGAACCGGGGAGCTGTTTTTT. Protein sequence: CASRSGTRTGELFF.

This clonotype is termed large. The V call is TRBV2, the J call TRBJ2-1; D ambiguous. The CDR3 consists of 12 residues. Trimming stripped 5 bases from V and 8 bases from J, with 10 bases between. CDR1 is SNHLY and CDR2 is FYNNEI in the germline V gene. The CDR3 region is CASSFTTYEQFF. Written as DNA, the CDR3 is TGTGCCAGCAGTTTCACGACCTATGAGCAGTTCTTC.

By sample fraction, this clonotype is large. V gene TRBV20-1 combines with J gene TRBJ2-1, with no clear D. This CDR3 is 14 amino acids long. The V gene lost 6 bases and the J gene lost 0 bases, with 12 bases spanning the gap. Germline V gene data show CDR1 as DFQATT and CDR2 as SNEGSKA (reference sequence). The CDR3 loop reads CSAPIRSSYNEQFF. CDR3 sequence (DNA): TGCAGTGCCCCGATCCGGAGCTCCTACAATGAGCAGTTCTTC.

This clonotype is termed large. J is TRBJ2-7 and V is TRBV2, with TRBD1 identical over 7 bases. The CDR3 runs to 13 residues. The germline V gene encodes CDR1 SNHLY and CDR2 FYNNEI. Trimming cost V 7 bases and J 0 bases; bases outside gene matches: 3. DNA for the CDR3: TGTGCCAGCACGGCAGGGGGCTCCTACGAGCAGTACTTC. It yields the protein CASTAGGSYEQYF.